This T cell receptor beta chain was sequenced during a study of blood T cell repertoires in COVID-19. As for the study in general: Collection of acute and convalescent COVID-19 samples took place in the United States, Italy and Spain. PBMCs, B-cell-depleted T cells, or T cells provided the cDNA or gDNA that made up the material.

Authors' processing steps: The authors estimated nucleated cell counts from reference gene primer amplification. Measured with immunoSEQ multiplex PCR; TCRdb has only the in-frame clones, and not every one. Clone size and V and J calls were adopted from that table, with D and trimming inferred from the DNA. The repertoire includes 300,000 to 400,000 clones, approximately 85% of them detected once, and 7.2% sits in the top ten. CDR3 length: 14 amino acids. Per the germline V gene, CDR1 is SGHTA and CDR2 is FQGTGA. Trimming cost V 6 bases and J 4 bases, with 10 bases left between them. A single count supports this clone.

The chain uses TRBV7-3 and TRBJ1-6; D is unclear. The source of this sequence is a human donor in a cohort sampled during active COVID-19. The sample comprised peripheral blood. The CDR3 reads CASRRGPYNSPLHF. The CDR3 DNA is TGTGCCAGCAGACGAGGTCCTTATAATTCACCCCTCCACTTT.